These 16 T cell receptor beta chains were sequenced from one sample in a study of blood T cell repertoires in COVID-19. TCRdb keeps only in-frame clones here, not all; method: immunoSEQ multiplex PCR. The repertoire holds around 90,000 clones, around four fifths seen once, with about 10% in the top ten. The sequenced sample consisted of peripheral blood. The receptors here all came from a woman aged 70-85 years with active or convalescent COVID-19.

The V gene is TRBV5-1, the J gene TRBJ2-7; TRBD1 matches at 7 bases. CDR3 length: 14 amino acids. Germline V gene sequence: CDR1 SGHRS, CDR2 YFSETQ. V lost 2 bases to trimming and J lost 2 bases; unmatched junction nucleotides: 4. The CDR3 DNA sequence: TGCGCCAGCAGCTTCCAGGGGACAGCCTACGAGCAGTACTTC. Residues: CASSFQGTAYEQYF.

This clone has just a few counts. The chain combines TRBV7-2 with TRBJ2-3, with D possibly TRBD2 on 6 matching bases. The CDR3 totals 16 residues. With 5 bases removed from V and 0 bases from J, the gap between germline ends came to 15 bases. Germline assignment: CDR1 SGHTA and CDR2 FQGNSA. CDR3 in DNA: TGTGCCAGCAGCAATTTCCCCCGGGGGAGCACAGATACGCAGTATTTT. Translating gives CASSNFPRGSTDTQYF.

The V gene is TRBV6-6, the J gene TRBJ1-2; 8 bases are shared with TRBD1. The CDR3 is made up of 13 amino acids. Per germline, CDR1 MNHNY and CDR2 SVGAGI (reference sequence). Trimming at V came to 5 bases and at J to 5 bases, leaving 4 bases not matched to a gene. CDR3 nucleotides: TGTGCCAGCAGTAAGGGACAGGAGTATGGCTACACCTTC. It translates to CASSKGQEYGYTF.

Details on this clone: This specimen includes other DNA sequences encoding the same CDR3. V gene TRBV18 combines with J gene TRBJ2-7; 8 nucleotides agree with TRBD1. CDR1 and CDR2 (germline): KGHSH, LQKENI. This CDR3 is built from 14 residues. The trim removed 3 bases at V and 3 bases at J, leaving 4 bases unmatched. The chain's CDR3 is CASSPGTGDYEQYF. The DNA of the CDR3 is TGTGCCAGCTCACCCGGGACAGGTGACTACGAGCAGTACTTC.

The V gene is TRBV18, the J gene TRBJ2-2; D is unresolved. This CDR3 has 16 amino acids. Germline CDR1 and CDR2: KGHSH and LQKENI. The V end was cut by 5 bases, the J end by 0 bases, with 13 bases between. The CDR3 protein is CASSAIQASNTGELFF. In DNA, the CDR3 is TGTGCCAGCTCAGCGATCCAAGCCTCGAACACCGGGGAGCTGTTTTTT.

The chain carries TRBV3-1 (or the pseudogene TRBV3-2) and TRBJ2-5; 7 nucleotides agree with TRBD1. The CDR3 spans 16 residues. Germline V gives CDR1 LGHDT, CDR2 YNNKEL (reference sequence). V lost 0 bases, J lost 4 bases, and 8 bases stayed unmatched. DNA for the CDR3: TGTGCCAGCAGCCAAGACCGTAACAGGGGTCGAGAGACCCAGTACTTC. Protein sequence: CASSQDRNRGRETQYF.

The chain couples TRBV5-4 to TRBJ1-2; D call uncertain. Germline CDR1 and CDR2: SGHNT and YYREEE (reference sequence). The CDR3 runs 14 residues. Trimming left V 3 bases short and J 8 bases short, with 17 bases between. The CDR3 DNA reads TGTGCCAGCAGCTCCACAAGTCCGATATCGGGCTACACCTTC. This encodes CASSSTSPISGYTF.

The rearrangement joins TRBV5-4 to TRBJ1-2, with 7 bases that match TRBD1. Trimming cost V 1 base and J 8 bases; bases outside gene matches: 5. Germline assignment: CDR1 SGHNT and CDR2 YYREEE (reference sequence). The CDR3 spans 13 residues. The CDR3 is CASSLQGVEGYTF. The CDR3 DNA sequence: TGTGCCAGCAGCTTGCAGGGGGTGGAAGGCTACACCTTC. Full variable domain (missing parts from reference TRBV5-4 and TRBJ1-2): ETGVTQSPTHLIKTRGQQVTLRCSSQSGHNTVSWYQQALGQGPQFIFQYYREEENGRGNFPPRFSGLQFPNYSSELNVNALELDDSALYLCASSLQGVEGYTFGSGTRLTVV.

The rearrangement joins TRBV6-2 or TRBV6-3 to TRBJ2-3, with 9 nucleotides matching TRBD1. From germline, CDR1 is MNHEY and CDR2 SVGEGT. This CDR3 is built from 16 residues. The V gene end was trimmed by 4 bases and the J gene end by 5 bases; junction bases not matched to a gene: 10. This CDR3 is CASSSAGTGYQDTQYF. The CDR3 coding sequence is TGTGCCAGCAGTTCCGCCGGGACAGGGTATCAAGATACGCAGTATTTT.

The chain joins TRBV6-2 or TRBV6-3 to TRBJ1-5, with D hard to call. Germline lookup yields CDR1 MNHEY and CDR2 SVGEGT. With 0 bases removed from V and 5 bases from J, the gap between germline ends came to 8 bases. The CDR3 runs to 14 residues. The CDR3 region has the DNA TGTGCCAGCAGTTACTCGGGGAGCCATCAGCCCCAGCATTTT. As protein: CASSYSGSHQPQHF.

The V and J genes are TRBV2 and TRBJ2-3; TRBD2 aligns across 13 bases. After removal of 6 bases from V and 3 bases from J, the junction contained 6 bases not matched to a gene. This CDR3 region has 16 residues. Germline V CDR1 and CDR2: SNHLY, FYNNEI. The CDR3 DNA follows: TGTGCCAGCAGCAAGGGACTAGCGGGGCCAACAGATACGCAGTATTTT. Translated, it gives CASSKGLAGPTDTQYF.

This chain connects TRBV2 to TRBJ1-1; D is unclear. This CDR3 contains 12 residues. The V gene's germline CDR1 is SNHLY and CDR2 FYNNEI. V shed 7 bases and J shed 2 bases, with 8 bases lying between them. The CDR3 bases are TGTGCCAGCAACAGACAAAACACTGAAGCTTTCTTT. It translates to CASNRQNTEAFF.

This clone was counted a single time. The gene calls are TRBV3-1 (or the pseudogene TRBV3-2) and TRBJ1-4; possibly TRBD1 for D (6 bases). The ends were cut back, 5 bases at V and 4 bases at J, with 11 bases in the middle. Germline V gene lookup returns CDR1 LGHDT and CDR2 YNNKEL (reference sequence). CDR3 length equals 14 residues. The CDR3 region is CASSKDRSNEKLFF. The CDR3 DNA follows: TGTGCCAGCAGCAAGGACAGAAGTAATGAAAAACTGTTTTTT.

The chain combines TRBV9 with TRBJ2-2; D is ambiguous. The germline CDR1 and CDR2 sequences are SGDLS and YYNGEE. V was cut by 0 bases and J by 0 bases, with 6 bases left in between. CDR3 length: 15 residues. In DNA, the CDR3 is TGTGCCAGCAGCGTAGGTCCAGCGAACACCGGGGAGCTGTTTTTT. This codes for CASSVGPANTGELFF.

The rearrangement links TRBV9 to TRBJ1-1, with D maybe TRBD1 (5 bases). CDR1 is SGDLS and CDR2 is YYNGEE in the germline V gene. The CDR3 is made up of 17 amino acids. Trimming pared 4 bases from V and 0 bases from J, leaving 19 bases between. This chain's CDR3 is CASSPRPGTFMNTEAFF. The CDR3 bases are TGTGCCAGCAGCCCCCGTCCCGGGACTTTTATGAACACTGAAGCTTTCTTT.

This chain connects TRBV7-2 to TRBJ2-7; 12 positions agree with TRBD2. This CDR3 is 15 amino acids long. CDR1 and CDR2 (germline): SGHTA, FQGNSA. Trimming removed 4 bases from V and 2 bases from J; junction bases left unmatched: 3. The CDR3 nucleotides are TGTGCCAGCAGCTCAGGACTAGCGGGACCCTACGAGCAGTACTTC. Amino acid sequence: CASSSGLAGPYEQYF.